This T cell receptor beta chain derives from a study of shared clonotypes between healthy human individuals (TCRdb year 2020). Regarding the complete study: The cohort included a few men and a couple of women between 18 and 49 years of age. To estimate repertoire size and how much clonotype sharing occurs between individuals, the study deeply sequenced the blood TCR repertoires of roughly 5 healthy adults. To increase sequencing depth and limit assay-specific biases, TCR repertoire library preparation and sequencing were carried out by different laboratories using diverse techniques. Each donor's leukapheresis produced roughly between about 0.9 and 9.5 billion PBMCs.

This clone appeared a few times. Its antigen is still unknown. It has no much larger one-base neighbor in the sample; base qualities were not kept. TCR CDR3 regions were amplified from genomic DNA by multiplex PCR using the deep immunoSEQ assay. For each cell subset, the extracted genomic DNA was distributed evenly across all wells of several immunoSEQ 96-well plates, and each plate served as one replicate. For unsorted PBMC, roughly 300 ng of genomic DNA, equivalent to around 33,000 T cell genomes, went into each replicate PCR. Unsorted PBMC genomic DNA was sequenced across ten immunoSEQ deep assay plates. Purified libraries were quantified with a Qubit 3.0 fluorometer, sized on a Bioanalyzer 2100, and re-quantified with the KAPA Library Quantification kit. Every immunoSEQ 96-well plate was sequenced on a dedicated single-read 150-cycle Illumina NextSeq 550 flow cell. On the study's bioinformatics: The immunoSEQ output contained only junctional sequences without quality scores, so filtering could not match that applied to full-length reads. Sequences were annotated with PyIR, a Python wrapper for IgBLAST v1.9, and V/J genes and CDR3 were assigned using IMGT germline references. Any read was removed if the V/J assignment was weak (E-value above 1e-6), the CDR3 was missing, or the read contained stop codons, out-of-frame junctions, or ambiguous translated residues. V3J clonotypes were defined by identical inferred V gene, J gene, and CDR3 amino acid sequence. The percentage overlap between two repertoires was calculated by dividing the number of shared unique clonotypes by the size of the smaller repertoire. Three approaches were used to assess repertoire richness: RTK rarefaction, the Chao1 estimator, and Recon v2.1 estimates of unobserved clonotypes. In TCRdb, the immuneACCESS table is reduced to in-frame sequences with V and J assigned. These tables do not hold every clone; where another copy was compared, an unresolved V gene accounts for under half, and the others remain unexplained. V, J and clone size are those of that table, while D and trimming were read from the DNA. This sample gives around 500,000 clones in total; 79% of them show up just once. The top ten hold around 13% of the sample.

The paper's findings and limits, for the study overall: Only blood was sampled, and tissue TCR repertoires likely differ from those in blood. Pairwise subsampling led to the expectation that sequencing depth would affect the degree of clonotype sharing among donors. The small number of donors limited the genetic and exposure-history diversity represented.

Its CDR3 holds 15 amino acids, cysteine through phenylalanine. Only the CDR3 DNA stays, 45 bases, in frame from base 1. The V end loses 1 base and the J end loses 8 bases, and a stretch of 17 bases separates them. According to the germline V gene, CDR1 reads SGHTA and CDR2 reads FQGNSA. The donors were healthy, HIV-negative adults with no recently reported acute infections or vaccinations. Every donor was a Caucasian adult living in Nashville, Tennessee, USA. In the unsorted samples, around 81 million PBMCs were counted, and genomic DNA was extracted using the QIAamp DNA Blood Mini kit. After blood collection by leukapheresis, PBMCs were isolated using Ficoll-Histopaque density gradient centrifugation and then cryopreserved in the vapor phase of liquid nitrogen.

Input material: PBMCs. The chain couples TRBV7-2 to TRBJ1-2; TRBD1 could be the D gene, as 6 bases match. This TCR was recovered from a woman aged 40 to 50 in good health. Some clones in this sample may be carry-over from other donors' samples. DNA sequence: TGTGCCAGCAGCTTAGACCCACAGGGAGTCTACGGCTACACCTTC. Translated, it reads CASSLDPQGVYGYTF.